This TCR beta chain was observed in a study of blood T cell repertoires in COVID-19. At the level of the study: Acute-phase and convalescent COVID-19 samples originated in the United States, Italy and Spain.

Seattle's cohort entered during active infection and was followed longitudinally. The CDR3 is made up of 18 amino acids. Germline values: CDR1 SGHTA, CDR2 FQGNSA. V lost 1 base and J 5 bases, leaving 22 bases between the germline ends. How the authors handled the data: Estimates of nucleated cell counts were drawn from the amplification of reference gene primers. Clones were sequenced by immunoSEQ multiplex PCR, and TCRdb holds only the in-frame ones, with some missing. That table furnishes V, J and clone size, whereas the DNA furnished D and trimming. The table has tens of thousands of clones, roughly three quarters seen once.

The sequenced sample consisted of peripheral blood. The receptor's source is a man between 65 and 85 years old with COVID-19, enrolled during active disease. The chain recombines TRBV7-2 with TRBJ2-3, with D perhaps matching TRBD2 (6 bases). In DNA, the CDR3 is TGTGCCAGCAGCTTAGAGGGAAGAAACGGGAGATTGGGAGATACGCAGTATTTT. Amino acid sequence: CASSLEGRNGRLGDTQYF.